This T cell receptor beta chain was observed in a study of T cell changes during pregnancy in multiple sclerosis. The CDR3 extends over 13 amino acids. CDR1 is MNHEY and CDR2 is SMNVEV in the germline V gene (reference sequence). The germline V and J ends were trimmed by 4 bases and 5 bases, with 10 bases remaining between them. Profiling relied on immunoSEQ multiplex PCR, and the TCRdb table lists in-frame clones only, not all of them. The data hold around 40,000 clones, with around 90% observed a single time. Sequencing used CD8+ T cells from peripheral blood mononuclear cells, obtained in the third trimester of pregnancy. The TCR comes from a female donor with multiple sclerosis, enrolled in a pregnancy study. The chain carries TRBV27 and TRBJ2-3, with D hard to call. The DNA of the CDR3 is TGTGCCAGCAGTTCAATCGAGGAAGATACGCAGTATTTT. Its translation is CASSSIEEDTQYF.